The 8 T cell receptor beta chains presented below share a single source sample, sequenced in a study of PD-L1 blockade in urothelial cancer. Method: immunoSEQ multiplex PCR; TCRdb's copy keeps in-frame clones and lacks some. Here the sample spans roughly 63,000 clones, about four fifths being singletons. Time point reported: pretreatment peripheral blood. Material: PBMCs, obtained around atezolizumab (anti-PD-L1) treatment. The receptors derive from a man aged 70 or older with urothelial cancer.

This chain connects TRBV29-1 to TRBJ2-7, with 11 bases lining up with TRBD2. CDR1 and CDR2 from the germline V gene are SQVTM and ANQGSEA. The trim removed 5 bases at V and 4 bases at J, leaving 13 bases unmatched. CDR3 length: 16 amino acids. This CDR3 reads CSVIDSGRAGVYEQYF. The DNA for the CDR3 is TGCAGCGTTATTGATAGCGGGAGGGCCGGGGTTTACGAGCAGTACTTC.

The genes are TRBV29-1 and TRBJ2-1, with 8 bases matching TRBD2. The ends lost 7 bases at V and 3 bases at J; junction bases unmatched: 14. The CDR3 runs 16 residues. Germline lookup yields CDR1 SQVTM and CDR2 ANQGSEA. The CDR3 sequence: CSALMGGGRFYNEQFF. DNA for the CDR3: TGCAGCGCCCTAATGGGGGGCGGGAGGTTCTACAATGAGCAGTTCTTC.

This clone turned up a few times. The rearrangement joins TRBV18 to TRBJ1-2; 7 bases agree with TRBD1. CDR3 length: 16 amino acids. Trimming at V came to 3 bases and at J to 2 bases, leaving 9 bases not matched to a gene. Germline CDR1 is KGHSH and CDR2 is LQKENI. CDR3 region: CASSPGVTTGNYGYTF. CDR3 DNA: TGTGCCAGCTCACCCGGCGTTACGACAGGGAACTATGGCTACACCTTC.

The rearrangement links TRBV7-9 to TRBJ2-3, with D perhaps matching TRBD1 (5 bases). The V gene lost 2 bases and the J gene lost 4 bases, with 7 bases spanning the gap. Germline loops: CDR1 SEHNR, CDR2 FQNEAQ (reference sequence). The CDR3 loop spans 13 amino acids. CDR3 in amino acids: CASSLRGADTQYF. Here the CDR3 DNA reads TGTGCCAGCAGCTTAAGGGGTGCAGATACGCAGTATTTT.

The rearrangement uses TRBV6-6 and TRBJ2-5, with D uncertain. This CDR3 region has 14 residues. Trimming pared 2 bases from V and 0 bases from J, leaving 7 bases between. Germline CDR1 MNHNY, CDR2 SVGAGI (reference sequence). The CDR3, as DNA: TGTGCCAGCAGTTACGGGCAATACCAAGAGACCCAGTACTTC. Translating gives CASSYGQYQETQYF.

The chain joins TRBV28 to TRBJ1-2; D may be TRBD1 (5 bases). The CDR3 has 13 residues. V lost 5 bases, J lost 4 bases, and 11 bases lay in between. Germline V gene lookup returns CDR1 MDHEN and CDR2 SYDVKM. The CDR3 loop reads CASSNPGRYGYTF. The DNA for the CDR3 is TGTGCCAGCAGTAATCCAGGGCGCTATGGCTACACCTTC.

J is TRBJ2-7 and V is TRBV7-2; D is unclear. The germline V gene encodes CDR1 SGHTA and CDR2 FQGNSA. The CDR3 is 13 amino acids. V was pared by 4 bases and J by 5 bases, with 12 bases between. This CDR3 is CASSSDWVDEQYF. The CDR3 coding sequence is TGTGCCAGCAGCTCCGACTGGGTCGACGAGCAGTACTTC.

V is TRBV5-1 and J is TRBJ2-2; the match to TRBD2 covers 7 bases. The CDR3 totals 15 residues. The germline V gene has CDR1 SGHRS and CDR2 YFSETQ. Trimming cost V 0 bases and J 7 bases; bases outside gene matches: 6. The CDR3 region has the DNA TGCGCCAGCAGCTTGGGAAGCGGGACGGGCGGGGAGCTGTTTTTT. Amino acid sequence: CASSLGSGTGGELFF.